Shown below are 18 T cell receptor beta chains from a single sample sequenced in a study of CD8 T cells in ankylosing spondylitis (dated by TCRdb to the late 2010s). Library construction relied on 5' RACE. TCRdb lists the instrument as Illumina HiSeq 2500. TCRdb itself trimmed the public reads at Q25 with fastp, ran MiXCR and retained productive beta chains. CDR3 protein sequences are deduplicated, and each keeps its most common genes and DNA. This sample has fewer than 250,000 distinct CDR3 sequences in its table, and under 35% of those were observed once. Jointly, the top ten make up approximately 4.4% of the sample. The sequencing sample was made of blood, either unsorted or a sorted T cell fraction (not recorded which). The source is a male donor with ankylosing spondylitis or in good health (not recorded which).

This clonotype was observed a few times. CDR3 sequence: CSARTAIEGQYF. In DNA form, the CDR3 reads TGCAGTGCTAGAACCGCTATCGAGGGGCAGTACTTC. The V call is TRBV20-1, the J call TRBJ2-7; maybe TRBD2 (5 bases). V lost 2 bases to trimming and J lost 9 bases, with 14 bases between them. This CDR3 region has 12 residues. CDR1 and CDR2 (germline): DFQATT, SNEGSKA (reference sequence).

This clonotype was seen a few times. The rearrangement joins TRBV20-1 to TRBJ2-3; D is uncertain. CDR3 length equals 12 residues. In germline, CDR1 is DFQATT, CDR2 SNEGSKA (reference sequence). With 6 bases removed from V and 6 bases from J, the gap between germline ends came to 13 bases. The CDR3 DNA reads as TGCAGTGCCCATGGGCTCGGGGATACGCAGTATTTT. Protein sequence: CSAHGLGDTQYF.

This clonotype has a count of ten or more. The rearrangement uses TRBV29-1 and TRBJ2-3; D remains ambiguous. Germline V lookup: CDR1 SQVTM, CDR2 ANQGSEA. The ends were cut back, 4 bases at V and 4 bases at J, with 9 bases in the middle. CDR3 size: 12 residues. The CDR3: CSVGNMADTQYF. The CDR3 bases are TGCAGCGTTGGGAATATGGCAGATACGCAGTATTTT.

J is TRBJ2-1 and V is TRBV3-1; unclear D gene. Per the germline V gene, CDR1 is LGHDT and CDR2 is YNNKEL (reference sequence). The V end lost 0 bases, the J end lost 4 bases, and 13 bases lay between the germline ends. This CDR3 region has 16 residues. DNA for the CDR3: TGTGCCAGCAGCCAAGATGGGCCCTCGGCATACAATGAGCAGTTCTTC. Translating it yields CASSQDGPSAYNEQFF.

This clonotype was seen at least ten times. V usage is TRBV18 and J usage is TRBJ1-6; unclear D gene. The V end was cut by 8 bases, the J end by 5 bases, with 16 bases between. This CDR3 region has 15 residues. Germline loops: CDR1 KGHSH, CDR2 LQKENI. CDR3 sequence: CASRSSDGDNSPLHF. The CDR3, as DNA: TGTGCCAGCCGATCATCTGACGGAGATAATTCACCCCTCCACTTT. Looking up the rest from reference TRBV18 and TRBJ1-6 gives the full variable domain: NAGVMQNPRHLVRRRGQEARLRCSPMKGHSHVYWYRQLPEEGLKFMVYLQKENIIDESGMPKERFSAEFPKEGPSILRIQQVVRGDSAAYFCASRSSDGDNSPLHFGNGTRLTVT.

In this sample, this clonotype turned up a few times. The chain carries TRBV13 and TRBJ2-6; no clear D gene. The CDR3 loop spans 15 amino acids. Germline-derived CDR1 and CDR2 are PRHDT and FYEKMQ (reference sequence). V was pared by 3 bases and J by 0 bases, with 6 bases between. CDR3 loop: CASSFGFSGANVLTF. DNA of the CDR3: TGTGCCAGCAGCTTCGGATTCTCTGGGGCCAACGTCCTGACTTTC.

This clonotype was observed many times. The chain is built from TRBV20-1 and TRBJ2-1; D remains ambiguous. Trimming removed 0 bases at V and 8 bases at J, with 11 bases between. Germline V CDR1 and CDR2: DFQATT, SNEGSKA (reference sequence). There are 13 residues in the CDR3. In DNA, the CDR3 is TGCAGTGCTAGAGATGGGGTCACACATGAGCAGTTCTTC. Amino acid sequence: CSARDGVTHEQFF.

This chain links TRBV20-1 with TRBJ1-5; possible D gene TRBD1, 6 bases. Germline V CDR1 and CDR2: DFQATT, SNEGSKA (reference sequence). The CDR3 length is 13 residues. The germline V and J ends were trimmed by 1 base and 7 bases, with 11 bases remaining between them. The CDR3 protein is CSARGIQGQPQHF. Written as DNA, the CDR3 is TGCAGTGCTAGAGGAATTCAGGGGCAGCCCCAGCATTTT.

In this sample, this clonotype turned up a few times. This sequence joins TRBV27 and TRBJ1-5, with D possibly being TRBD1 (5 bases). Germline CDR1 MNHEY, CDR2 SMNVEV (reference sequence). Trimming cost V 2 bases and J 6 bases, with 11 bases left between them. CDR3 length: 14 amino acids. The CDR3 reads CASSLTGGGQPQHF. CDR3 nucleotide sequence: TGTGCCAGCAGTTTAACAGGAGGAGGTCAGCCCCAGCATTTT.

The J gene is TRBJ2-3, the V gene TRBV9; 15 nucleotides line up with TRBD2. Trimming cost V 4 bases and J 3 bases; bases outside gene matches: 9. The V gene's germline CDR1 is SGDLS and CDR2 YYNGEE. The CDR3 has 18 residues. CDR3 loop: CASSRTSGGAGYTDTQYF. As DNA, the CDR3 is TGTGCCAGCAGCCGGACTAGCGGGGGGGCCGGTTATACAGATACGCAGTATTTT.

The CDR3 is CASSQDEERAFF. The CDR3 region has the DNA TGTGCCAGCAGCCAAGATGAAGAAAGGGCTTTCTTT. The chain is built from TRBV4-2 and TRBJ1-1; D gene uncertain. CDR1 is LGHNA, CDR2 YNFKEQ, per germline. This CDR3 is 12 amino acids long. V lost 0 bases to trimming and J lost 11 bases, with 10 bases between them.

This chain joins TRBV12-3 or TRBV12-4 and TRBJ1-6; D is ambiguous. V was pared by 6 bases and J by 3 bases, with 12 bases between. The CDR3 has 15 residues. CDR3 residues: CASSPGRSYNSPLHF. CDR3 coding DNA: TGTGCCAGCAGCCCAGGACGGAGCTATAATTCACCCCTCCACTTT.

V gene TRBV7-9 combines with J gene TRBJ1-2, with no clear D. The CDR3 sequence is 13 residues long. V gave up 5 bases and J gave up 3 bases, with 10 bases separating them. The germline CDR1 and CDR2 sequences are SEHNR and FQNEAQ (reference sequence). CDR3: CASSPTGYYGYTF. In nucleotides, the CDR3 is TGTGCCAGCAGCCCCACGGGATACTATGGCTACACCTTC.

This chain uses TRBV12-3 or TRBV12-4 with TRBJ1-2, with D unclear. The CDR3 extends over 14 amino acids. The germline V and J ends were trimmed by 2 bases and 6 bases, with 13 bases remaining between them. This CDR3 is CASSLISGVDGYTF. The CDR3 coding sequence is TGTGCCAGCAGTTTAATCTCAGGAGTTGATGGCTACACCTTC.

This clonotype was seen a single time. The chain combines TRBV10-3 with TRBJ2-1; D call uncertain. Trimming left V 1 base short and J 8 bases short, with 15 bases between. Germline V gene sequence: CDR1 ENHRY, CDR2 SYGVKD. CDR3 length: 15 amino acids. CDR3 bases: TGTGCCATCAGTGAGTTCGGAGAAGACGCCCATGAGCAGTTCTTC. It encodes CAISEFGEDAHEQFF.

The chain joins TRBV10-3 to TRBJ1-3; D is possibly TRBD1 (6 bases). CDR1 and CDR2 (germline): ENHRY, SYGVKD. Trimming left V 9 bases short and J 2 bases short, with 8 bases between. CDR3 length: 12 amino acids. CDR3 bases: TGTGCCATTGGGGACACTGGAAACACCATATATTTT. Translated: CAIGDTGNTIYF.

In this sample, this clonotype turned up a few times. CDR3 coding DNA: TGTGCCAGCAGTTACGAGGCGGGACGACCCTCCTGGCAGTTCTTC. The encoded protein is CASSYEAGRPSWQFF. The genes are TRBV6-5 and TRBJ2-1; possibly TRBD2 for D (6 bases). Trimming took off 2 bases at V and 12 bases at J, with 20 bases between the two ends. The CDR3 consists of 15 residues. The germline CDR1 and CDR2 sequences are MNHEY and SVGAGI.

The chain has TRBV7-9 and TRBJ2-1; 8 nucleotides agree with TRBD2. The CDR3 has 15 amino acids. V shed 1 base and J 10 bases; nucleotides not matched to a gene: 9. Germline CDR1 is SEHNR and CDR2 is FQNEAQ (reference sequence). The CDR3 spells CASSLVNGGAHEQFF. In DNA, the CDR3 is TGTGCCAGCAGCTTAGTAAACGGGGGGGCGCACGAGCAGTTCTTC.